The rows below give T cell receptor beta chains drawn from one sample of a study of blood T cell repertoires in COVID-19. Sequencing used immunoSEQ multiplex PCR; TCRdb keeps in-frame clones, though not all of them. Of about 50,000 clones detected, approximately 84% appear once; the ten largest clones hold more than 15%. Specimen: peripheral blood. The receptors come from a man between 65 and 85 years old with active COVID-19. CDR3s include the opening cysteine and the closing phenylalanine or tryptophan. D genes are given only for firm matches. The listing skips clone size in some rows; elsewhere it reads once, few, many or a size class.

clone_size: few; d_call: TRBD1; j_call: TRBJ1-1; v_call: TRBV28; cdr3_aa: CASTLDRYEAFF; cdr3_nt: TGTGCCAGCACCTTGGACAGGTATGAAGCTTTCTTT
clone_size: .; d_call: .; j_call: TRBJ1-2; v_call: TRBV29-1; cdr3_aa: CSVGLYTGLLSGGYTF; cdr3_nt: TGCAGCGTTGGTCTTTATACAGGGCTCCTCTCGGGGGGCTACACCTTC
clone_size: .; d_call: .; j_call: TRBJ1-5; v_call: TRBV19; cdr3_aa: CASSIVSGRVIQPQHF; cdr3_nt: TGTGCCAGTAGTATAGTTTCCGGGCGGGTAATTCAGCCCCAGCATTTT
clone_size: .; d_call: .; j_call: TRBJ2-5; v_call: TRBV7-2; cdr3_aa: CASSGYGAQYF; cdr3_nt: TGTGCCAGCAGCGGCTACGGAGCCCAGTACTTC
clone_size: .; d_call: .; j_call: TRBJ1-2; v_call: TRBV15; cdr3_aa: CATSRDGPRDGYTF; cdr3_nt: TGTGCCACCAGCAGAGATGGGCCGAGAGATGGCTACACCTTC
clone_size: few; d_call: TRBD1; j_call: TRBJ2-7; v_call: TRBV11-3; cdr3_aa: CASSLGQGDEQYF; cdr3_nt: TGTGCCAGCAGCTTAGGACAGGGGGACGAGCAGTACTTC
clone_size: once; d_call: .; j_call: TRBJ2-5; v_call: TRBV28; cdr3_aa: CASSSNAGSLETQYF; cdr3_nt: TGTGCCAGCAGTTCCAACGCAGGGTCTCTAGAGACCCAGTACTTC
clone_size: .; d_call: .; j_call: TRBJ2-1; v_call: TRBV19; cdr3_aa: CASSIALQGNEQFF; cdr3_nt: TGTGCCAGTAGTATAGCCCTCCAGGGAAATGAGCAGTTCTTC
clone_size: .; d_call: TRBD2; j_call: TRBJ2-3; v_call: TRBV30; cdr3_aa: CAWSAGLGTDTQYF; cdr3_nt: TGTGCCTGGAGTGCAGGACTAGGTACAGATACGCAGTATTTT
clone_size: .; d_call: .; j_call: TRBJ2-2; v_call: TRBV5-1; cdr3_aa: CASSGISLNTGELFF; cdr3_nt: TGCGCCAGCAGCGGTATAAGCCTGAACACCGGGGAGCTGTTTTTT
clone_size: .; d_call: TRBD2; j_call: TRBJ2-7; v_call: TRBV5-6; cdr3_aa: CASSSGNGGRIEQYF; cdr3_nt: TGTGCCAGCAGCTCGGGAAACGGGGGGAGGATCGAGCAGTACTTC
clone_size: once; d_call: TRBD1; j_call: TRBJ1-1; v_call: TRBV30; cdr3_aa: CAWKTGVTEAFF; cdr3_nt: TGTGCCTGGAAAACAGGGGTCACTGAAGCTTTCTTT
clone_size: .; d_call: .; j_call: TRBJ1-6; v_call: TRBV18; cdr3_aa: CASSPSEQQTGMASPLHF; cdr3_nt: TGTGCCAGCTCACCATCCGAGCAACAAACAGGGATGGCTTCACCCCTCCACTTT
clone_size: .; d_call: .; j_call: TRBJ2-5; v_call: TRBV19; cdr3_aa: CASSIGGTSQETQYF; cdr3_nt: TGTGCCAGTAGTATTGGTGGGACTTCCCAAGAGACCCAGTACTTC
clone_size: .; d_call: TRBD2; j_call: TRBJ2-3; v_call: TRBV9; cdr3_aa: CASSALAGASTDTQYF; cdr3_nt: TGTGCCAGCAGCGCACTAGCGGGAGCGAGTACAGATACGCAGTATTTT
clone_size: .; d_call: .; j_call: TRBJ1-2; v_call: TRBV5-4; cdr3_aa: CASSLDLRDTAGYTF; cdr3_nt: TGTGCCAGCAGCTTGGACCTCCGGGACACCGCTGGCTACACCTTC
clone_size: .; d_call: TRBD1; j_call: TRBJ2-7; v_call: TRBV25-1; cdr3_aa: CASSPLPGQISDEQYF; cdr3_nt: TGTGCCAGCAGTCCCCTCCCGGGACAGATTAGCGACGAGCAGTACTTC
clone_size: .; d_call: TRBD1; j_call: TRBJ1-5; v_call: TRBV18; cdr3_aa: CASSPGQVNNQPQHF; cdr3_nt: TGTGCCAGCTCACCGGGACAGGTCAACAATCAGCCCCAGCATTTT
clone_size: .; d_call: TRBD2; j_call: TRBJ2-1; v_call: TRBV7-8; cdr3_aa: CASSLFAGDIHEQFF; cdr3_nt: TGTGCCAGCAGCTTATTTGCGGGAGATATCCATGAGCAGTTCTTC
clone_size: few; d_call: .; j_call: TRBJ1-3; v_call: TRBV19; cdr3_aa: CASSASGNTIYF; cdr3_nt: TGTGCCAGTAGTGCGTCGGGAAACACCATATATTTT
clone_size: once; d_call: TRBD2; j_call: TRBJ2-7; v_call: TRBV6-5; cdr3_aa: CASSILAGGNGQYF; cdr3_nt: TGTGCCAGCAGTATACTAGCGGGAGGGAATGGGCAGTACTTC
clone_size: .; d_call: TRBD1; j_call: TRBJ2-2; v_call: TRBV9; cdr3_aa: CASSVGGTGDWAGELFF; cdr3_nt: TGTGCCAGCAGCGTAGGTGGGACAGGGGATTGGGCCGGGGAGCTGTTTTTT
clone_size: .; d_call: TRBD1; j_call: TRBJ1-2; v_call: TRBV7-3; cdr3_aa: CASSKGDRDNGYTF; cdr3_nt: TGTGCCAGCAGCAAGGGGGACAGGGATAACGGCTACACCTTC
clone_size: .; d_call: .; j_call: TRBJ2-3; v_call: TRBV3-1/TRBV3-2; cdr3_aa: CASSQDSMPGDTQYF; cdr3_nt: TGTGCCAGCAGCCAAGACTCAATGCCGGGGGATACGCAGTATTTT
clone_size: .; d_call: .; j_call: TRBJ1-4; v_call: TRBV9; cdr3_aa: CASSGGQGLNEKLFF; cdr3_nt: TGTGCCAGCAGCGGGGGCCAGGGGCTTAATGAAAAACTGTTTTTT
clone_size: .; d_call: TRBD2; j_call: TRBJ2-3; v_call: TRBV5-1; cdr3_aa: CASSSTSSDTQYF; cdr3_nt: TGCGCCAGCAGCTCGACTAGCTCGGATACGCAGTATTTT
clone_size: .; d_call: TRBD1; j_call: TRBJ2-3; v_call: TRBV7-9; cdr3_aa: CASSHGQGWADTQYF; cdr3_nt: TGTGCCAGCAGCCACGGACAGGGGTGGGCAGATACGCAGTATTTT
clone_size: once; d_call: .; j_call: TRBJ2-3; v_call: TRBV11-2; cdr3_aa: CASSQRRQPDTQYF; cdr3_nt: TGTGCCAGCAGCCAACGCAGACAGCCAGATACGCAGTATTTT
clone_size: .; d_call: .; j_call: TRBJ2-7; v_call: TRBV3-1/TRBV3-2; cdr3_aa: CASSQEGSETGVRGYEQYF; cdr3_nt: TGTGCCAGCAGCCAAGAGGGGTCCGAAACGGGAGTAAGGGGCTACGAGCAGTACTTC
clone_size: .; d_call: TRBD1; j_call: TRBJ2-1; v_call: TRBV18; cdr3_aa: CASSPPFGLQGASLNEQFF; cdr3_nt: TGTGCCAGCTCACCACCGTTTGGGTTGCAGGGGGCCTCCCTGAATGAGCAGTTCTTC
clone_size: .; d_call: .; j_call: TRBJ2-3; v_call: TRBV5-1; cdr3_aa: CASSSRGTTDTQYF; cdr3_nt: TGCGCCAGCAGCTCTCGTGGTACTACAGATACGCAGTATTTT
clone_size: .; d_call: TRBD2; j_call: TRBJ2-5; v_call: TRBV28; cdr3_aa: CASSPYLAGSDETQYF; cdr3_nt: TGTGCCAGCAGTCCCTATCTAGCGGGGTCCGATGAGACCCAGTACTTC
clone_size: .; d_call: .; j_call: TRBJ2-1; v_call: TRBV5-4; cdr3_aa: CASWDVTGVDNEQFF; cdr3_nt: TGTGCCAGCTGGGATGTGACGGGAGTCGACAATGAGCAGTTCTTC
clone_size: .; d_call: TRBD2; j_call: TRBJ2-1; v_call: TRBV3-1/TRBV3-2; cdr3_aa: CASSQDPGLVLDEQFF; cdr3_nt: TGTGCCAGCAGCCAAGATCCAGGACTAGTACTCGATGAGCAGTTCTTC
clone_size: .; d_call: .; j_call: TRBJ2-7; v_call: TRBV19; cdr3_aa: CASSVGVLGSYEQYF; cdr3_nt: TGTGCCAGTAGTGTCGGGGTCTTAGGATCTTACGAGCAGTACTTC
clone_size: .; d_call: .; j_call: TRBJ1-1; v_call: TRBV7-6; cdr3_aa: CASSPLTDMNTEAFF; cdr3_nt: TGTGCCAGCAGCCCGCTGACGGACATGAACACTGAAGCTTTCTTT
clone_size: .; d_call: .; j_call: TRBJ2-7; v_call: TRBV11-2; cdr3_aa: CASSSFGVAAEQYF; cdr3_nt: TGTGCCAGCAGCTCGTTCGGAGTAGCAGCTGAGCAGTACTTC
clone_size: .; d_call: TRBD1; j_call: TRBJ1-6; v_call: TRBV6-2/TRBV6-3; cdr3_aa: CASSFQGVSNSPLHF; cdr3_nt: TGTGCCAGCAGTTTCCAGGGGGTATCGAACTCACCCCTCCACTTT
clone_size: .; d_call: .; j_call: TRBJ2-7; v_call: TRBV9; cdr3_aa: CASSVGVGSNEQYF; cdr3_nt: TGTGCCAGCAGCGTAGGCGTAGGGAGCAACGAGCAGTACTTC
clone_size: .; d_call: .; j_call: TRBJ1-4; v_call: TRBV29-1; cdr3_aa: CSVKQSNEKLFF; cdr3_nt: TGCAGCGTTAAACAGTCTAATGAAAAACTGTTTTTT
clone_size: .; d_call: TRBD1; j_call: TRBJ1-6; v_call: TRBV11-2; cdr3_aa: CASSLGGTGSNSPLHF; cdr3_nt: TGTGCCAGCAGCTTGGGCGGGACAGGGAGTAATTCACCCCTCCACTTT
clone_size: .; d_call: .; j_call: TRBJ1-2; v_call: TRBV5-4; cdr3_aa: CASSFTGFNYGYTF; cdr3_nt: TGTGCCAGCAGCTTTACAGGATTCAACTATGGCTACACCTTC
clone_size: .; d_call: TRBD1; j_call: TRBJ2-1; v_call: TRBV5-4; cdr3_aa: CATKGATGINEQFF; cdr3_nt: TGTGCCACCAAGGGGGCGACAGGGATCAATGAGCAGTTCTTC
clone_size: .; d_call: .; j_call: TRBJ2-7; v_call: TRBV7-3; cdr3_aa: CASSLFGGYEQYF; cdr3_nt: TGTGCCAGCAGCTTATTTGGCGGCTACGAGCAGTACTTC
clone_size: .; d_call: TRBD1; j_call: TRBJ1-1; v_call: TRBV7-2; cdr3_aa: CASSLAPYRGGTEAFF; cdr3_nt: TGTGCCAGCAGCTTAGCGCCATACAGGGGAGGCACTGAAGCTTTCTTT